Sequencing of this T cell receptor beta chain was carried out in a study of graft-versus-host responses after intestinal transplantation. Overall study results and limits: Researchers found GvH clones in recipient marrow, and some showed up first in ileum or blood.

Concerning this clone: Its target is not known.

Using immunoSEQ multiplex PCR, the repertoire was profiled, and TCRdb retains in-frame clones only, with some absent. This sample has roughly 77,000 clones, with roughly nine tenths found just once. This TCR came from a human donor who received an intestinal transplant. The specimen comprised unstimulated CD8+ T cells sorted from spleen or lymph node cells, sampled before intestinal transplant.

CDR3: CATRGLPRTEAFF. The CDR3 DNA is TGTGCCACCAGGGGGCTCCCGAGGACTGAAGCTTTCTTT. The chain has TRBV19 and TRBJ1-1, with 8 bases aligning to TRBD1. Germline V CDR1 and CDR2: LNHDA, SQIVND (reference sequence). Trimming at V came to 10 bases and at J to 5 bases, leaving 9 bases not matched to a gene. The CDR3 length is 13 residues. Full variable domain (missing parts from reference TRBV19 and TRBJ1-1): DGGITQSPKYLFRKEGQNVTLSCEQNLNHDAMYWYRQDPGQGLRLIYYSQIVNDFQKGDIAEGYSVSREKKESFPLTVTSAQKNPTAFYLCATRGLPRTEAFFGQGTRLTVV.